Listed below are T cell receptor beta chains from one sample, sequenced in a study of T cell responses to AZD1222 COVID-19 vaccine. Some clones are missing from TCRdb's copy, which holds only in-frame ones; the method was immunoSEQ multiplex PCR. This table holds roughly 130,000 clones, around 90% found once. The starting material was peripheral blood, obtained on day 0 of AZD1222 vaccination. The receptors were sampled from an adult in good health. The conserved cysteine and the conserved F or W are not part of the CDR3 here.

j_call,v_call,cdr3_aa
TRBJ1-4,TRBV5-5,ASSPSAAPRGEKLF
TRBJ2-7,TRBV18,ASSPQGTGVLFEQY
TRBJ2-2,TRBV15,ATSDQHTGELF
TRBJ2-7,TRBV3-1/TRBV3-2,ASSQGSGFPYEQY
TRBJ1-1,TRBV7-2,ASGIERDSEAF
TRBJ2-5,TRBV5-8,ASSLQWGQETQY
TRBJ2-7,TRBV29-1,SAGQGENEQY
TRBJ2-7,TRBV30,AWSVGTVPRHEQY
TRBJ2-1,TRBV27,ASSSIATSYNEQF
TRBJ2-4,TRBV4-2,ASSQVPGGTPPY
TRBJ1-6,TRBV3-1/TRBV3-2,ASSHPVGPRHNSPLH
TRBJ1-1,TRBV2,ASSGDRLNTEAF
TRBJ2-5,TRBV7-2,ASSYGTGAETQY
TRBJ1-5,TRBV10-1,ASSPDTNQPQH
TRBJ2-3,TRBV7-3,ASSSYAGSGTQY
TRBJ2-7,TRBV18,ASSPPGGLAGSYEQY
TRBJ2-7,TRBV6-5,ASSGTFSSYEQY
TRBJ1-2,TRBV6-5,ASGQGAYGYT
TRBJ1-2,TRBV5-6,ASSSVTGGPYGYT
TRBJ2-3,TRBV2,ASSGTSFDTQY
TRBJ2-2,TRBV7-9,ASSLEDTGELF
TRBJ2-2,TRBV18,ASSSDRVNTGELF
TRBJ2-1,TRBV9,ASSFSGIEQF
TRBJ1-4,TRBV6-5,ASGRDATNEKLF
TRBJ2-1,TRBV5-8,ASSIRGGTYNEQF
TRBJ2-7,TRBV12-3/TRBV12-4,ASSRDSFYEQY
TRBJ2-2,TRBV5-4,ASSPRQGKNTGELF
TRBJ2-7,TRBV15,ATSKSGGGYEQY
TRBJ2-7,TRBV7-9,ASSLQPAAEQY
TRBJ2-2,TRBV7-9,ASSLGQPNTGELF
TRBJ2-7,TRBV10-3,AISDQQGAYEQY